This T cell receptor (beta chain) was retrieved from a study of cytomegalovirus exposure and HLA in healthy donors. The study, taken as a whole, reports: In a later analysis, common viral pathogens appeared linked to several of the most significant clusters. The authors judged a highly shared variant cluster likely a sequencing artifact. Some V segments could not be told apart, so they were left out, TRBV6-2 and TRBV6-3 among them.

CDR3 length: 13 residues. CDR1 and CDR2 from the germline V gene are SGHAT and FQNNGV. V dropped 0 bases and J dropped 9; count of bases not matched to a gene: 3. In regard to this clone: Its target is unknown.

Participants comprised healthy donors of bone marrow. The PCR employed 60 Vbeta primers together with 13 Jbeta primers. Clones were sequenced by immunoSEQ multiplex PCR, and TCRdb holds only the in-frame ones, with some missing. The sample holds over 110,000 clones, about 84% seen once. The source is a woman between 40 and 50 years old in good health and CMV-seropositive. Sequenced input: PBMCs. This sequence joins TRBV11-2 and TRBJ2-3, with TRBD2 identical over 7 bases. This chain's CDR3 is CASSLDREETQYF. The CDR3 DNA reads TGTGCCAGCAGCTTAGATCGGGAGGAAACGCAGTATTTT.